This TCR beta chain was sequenced during a study of cytomegalovirus exposure and HLA in healthy donors. Study results and caveats: It was likely that a cluster of highly shared sequence variants was a sequencing artifact. With high specificity and sensitivity, the classifier reportedly diagnosed cytomegalovirus status.

The PCR used 60 Vbeta and 13 Jbeta primers. The method was immunoSEQ multiplex PCR; TCRdb's version includes in-frame clones alone and lacks a portion of them. The sample shows approximately 110,000 clones, and roughly 0.94% sits with its ten largest clones. The CDR3 is 14 residues long. Germline-derived CDR1 and CDR2 are MNHNS and SASEGT. V lost 5 bases to trimming and J lost 2 bases, with 10 bases between them. Comment on this clone: Its target is unknown.

This clonotype originated in a man younger than 30 in good health and CMV-seronegative. The chain combines TRBV6-1 with TRBJ1-5; tentatively, D is TRBD1 (5 bases). Sequenced input: PBMCs. The CDR3 region has the DNA TGTGCCAGCAGTAGGGGCGCGGGCAATCAGCCCCAGCATTTT. Translating it yields CASSRGAGNQPQHF.